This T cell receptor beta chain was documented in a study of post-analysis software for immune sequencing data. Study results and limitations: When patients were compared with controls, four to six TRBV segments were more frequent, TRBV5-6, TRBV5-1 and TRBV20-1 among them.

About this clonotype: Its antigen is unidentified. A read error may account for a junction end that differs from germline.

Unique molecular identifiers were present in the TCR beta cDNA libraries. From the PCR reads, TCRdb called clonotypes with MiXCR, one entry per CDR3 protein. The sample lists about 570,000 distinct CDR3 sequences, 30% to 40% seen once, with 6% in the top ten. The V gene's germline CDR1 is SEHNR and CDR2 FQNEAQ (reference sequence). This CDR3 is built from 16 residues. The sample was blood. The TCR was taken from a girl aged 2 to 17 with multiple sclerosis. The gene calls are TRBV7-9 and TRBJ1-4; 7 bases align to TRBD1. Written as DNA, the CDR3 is TGTGTCAGCAGCCCCCTTGGAGGGGGCGCTTTCGAAAAACTGTTTTTT. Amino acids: CVSSPLGGGAFEKLFF.